These 5 T cell receptor beta chains were all obtained from the same sample, sequenced in a study of cytomegalovirus exposure and HLA in healthy donors. Amplification used 60 Vbeta primers and 13 Jbeta primers. Data came from immunoSEQ multiplex PCR; TCRdb stores just in-frame clones and leaves some out. This sample has over 110,000 clones, with approximately 80% found just once. The sample comprised PBMCs. The receptors derive from a male donor in good health and CMV-seropositive.

V usage is TRBV4-3 and J usage is TRBJ2-7; TRBD2 aligns across 9 bases. The V gene's germline CDR1 is LGHNA and CDR2 YSLEER. This CDR3 has 15 amino acids. Unmatched junction bases numbered 5, after V lost 3 bases and J lost 2 bases. CDR3 protein: CASSHRTSEAYEQYF. CDR3 in DNA: TGCGCCAGCAGCCACCGGACTAGCGAGGCCTACGAGCAGTACTTC.

The chain is built from TRBV7-6 and TRBJ2-2; 8 nucleotides agree with TRBD2. The V and J ends lost 5 bases and 6 bases, in that order; junction bases with no gene match: 11. The CDR3 has 16 residues. Looked up from germline, CDR1 is SGHVS and CDR2 is FNYEAQ. Written as DNA, the CDR3 is TGTGCCAGCAGCACCGGTAGCGGGGTTGAGGCCGGGGAGCTGTTTTTT. Protein sequence: CASSTGSGVEAGELFF.

The chain has TRBV6-5 and TRBJ1-4; 8 nucleotides agree with TRBD1. Losses at the gene ends were 2 bases for V and 0 bases for J; bases not matched to a gene: 2. CDR3 length: 16 residues. CDR1 is MNHEY and CDR2 is SVGAGI in the germline V gene. The CDR3 sequence is CASSYTTGATNEKLFF. The CDR3, as DNA: TGTGCCAGCAGTTACACGACAGGGGCAACTAATGAAAAACTGTTTTTT.

The chain employs TRBV7-2 and TRBJ2-7, with 8 bases aligning to TRBD1. Unmatched junction bases numbered 16, after V lost 4 bases and J lost 2 bases. CDR1 SGHTA and CDR2 FQGNSA come from the germline V gene. This CDR3 has 18 residues. The CDR3, as DNA: TGTGCCAGCAGCTCGTCTCATCAAGGACAGGGAAGGCCCTACGAGCAGTACTTC. Translation: CASSSSHQGQGRPYEQYF.

The chain recombines TRBV7-3 with TRBJ1-6; weak D call: TRBD1 (6 bases). Germline lookup yields CDR1 SGHTA and CDR2 FQGTGA. V gave up 5 bases and J gave up 7 bases, with 9 bases separating them. There are 13 residues in the CDR3. The CDR3 loop reads CASSLGQNSPLHF. The DNA of the CDR3 is TGTGCCAGCAGCCTCGGACAGAATTCACCCCTCCACTTT.